This TCR beta chain was profiled in a study of blood T cell repertoires in COVID-19. Overall study context: Samples came from the United States, Italy and Spain, spanning acute and convalescent COVID-19. In each case, the material was cDNA or gDNA derived from T cells, B-cell-depleted T cells, or PBMCs.

The table came from immunoSEQ multiplex PCR; TCRdb's copy has only in-frame clones and leaves some out. The repertoire holds 75,000 to 95,000 clones, with approximately 91% as singletons. Trimming pared 4 bases from V and 3 bases from J, leaving 7 bases between. Germline lookup yields CDR1 SGHTA and CDR2 FQGTGA. The CDR3 loop spans 13 amino acids. The J gene is TRBJ2-1, the V gene TRBV7-3, with no clear D. This clonotype was sampled from a woman aged 80 or older with acute or convalescent COVID-19. The sample was peripheral blood. The CDR3 here is CASSYDNYNEQFF. The CDR3 nucleotides read TGTGCCAGCAGCTACGACAACTACAATGAGCAGTTCTTC.